The TCR beta chain described here comes from a study of blood T cells in healthy people across ages. V was clipped by 5 bases and J by 4 bases, with 10 bases between them. CDR3 length: 13 amino acids. The germline V gene has CDR1 MNHEY and CDR2 SVGAGI. This clonotype came up a few times. The second PCR ran roughly 7 to 11 cycles with a sample-barcoded 5' primer and J-beta primers. TCRdb reanalysed the 5' RACE reads using MiXCR and keeps one entry per CDR3 protein. The sample yields about 760,000 distinct CDR3 sequences, approximately 25% seen once. These same records also appear under a second study, on T cells of mothers and their children.

V and J are TRBV6-5 and TRBJ2-3; unclear D gene. Sequences were obtained from blood. This receptor was taken from a boy younger than 18 in good health. CDR3 residues: CASSLTAADTQYF. CDR3 DNA: TGTGCCAGCAGTCTAACTGCGGCAGATACGCAGTATTTT.